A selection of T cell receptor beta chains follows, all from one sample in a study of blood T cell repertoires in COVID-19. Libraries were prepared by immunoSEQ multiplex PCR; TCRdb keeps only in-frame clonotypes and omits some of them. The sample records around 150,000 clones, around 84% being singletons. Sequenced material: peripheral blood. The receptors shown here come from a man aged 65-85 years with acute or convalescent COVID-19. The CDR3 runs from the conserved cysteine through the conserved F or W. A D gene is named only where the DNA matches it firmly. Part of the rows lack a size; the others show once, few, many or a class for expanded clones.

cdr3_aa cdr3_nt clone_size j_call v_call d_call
CASSLVDRVGSPLHF TGCGCCAGCAGCTTGGTGGACAGGGTCGGTTCACCCCTCCACTTT . TRBJ1-6 TRBV5-1 TRBD1
CASSEGVAETYEQYF TGTGCCAGCAGTGAGGGGGTAGCGGAAACCTACGAGCAGTACTTC . TRBJ2-7 TRBV6-1 .
CASSLPNSGANVLTF TGTGCCAGCAGCTTACCAAACTCTGGGGCCAACGTCCTGACTTTC . TRBJ2-6 TRBV7-9 .
CASSLGTDSPLHF TGTGCCAGCAGCCTTGGGACAGATTCACCCCTCCACTTT . TRBJ1-6 TRBV7-8 TRBD1
CASSTGQLNTEAFF TGCGCCAGCAGCACAGGACAGCTGAACACTGAAGCTTTCTTT . TRBJ1-1 TRBV5-1 .
CASSTGGGETQYF TGTGCCAGTAGTACAGGGGGAGGCGAGACCCAGTACTTC . TRBJ2-5 TRBV19 .
CASRGSQETQYF TGTGCCAGCAGAGGGAGCCAAGAGACCCAGTACTTC . TRBJ2-5 TRBV28 .
CASSNPIAGGQETQYF TGTGCCAGCAGCAATCCCATAGCGGGGGGGCAAGAGACCCAGTACTTC . TRBJ2-5 TRBV7-6 TRBD2
CASTDFSGRSLF TGTGCCAGTACCGACTTTAGCGGGAGGTCCCTCTTC . TRBJ2-1 TRBV19 TRBD2
CASSQGPSETQYF TGTGCCAGCAGCCAAGGACCTAGCGAGACCCAGTACTTC . TRBJ2-5 TRBV11-2 .
CASSYGTSSHNEQFF TGTGCCAGCAGTTACGGGACTAGCAGCCACAATGAGCAGTTCTTC . TRBJ2-1 TRBV6-5 TRBD2
CASRPPVAGGQDQYF TGTGCCAGCAGACCCCCAGTTGCGGGCGGGCAGGACCAGTACTTC . TRBJ2-7 TRBV27 .
CASSPDRVSDTQYF TGCGCCAGCAGCCCGGACAGGGTTTCAGATACGCAGTATTTT . TRBJ2-3 TRBV5-1 TRBD1
CATSDLGRLAGGYTF TGTGCCACCAGTGACCTTGGGCGGCTAGCGGGGGGCTACACCTTC . TRBJ1-2 TRBV24-1 .
CASSSLAGSGTGELFF TGTGCCAGCAGCTCTCTAGCGGGAAGCGGAACCGGGGAGCTGTTTTTT few TRBJ2-2 TRBV7-8 TRBD2
CASSASRGGSGTGELFF TGTGCCAGCAGTGCCTCGAGGGGAGGGTCGGGAACCGGGGAGCTGTTTTTT . TRBJ2-2 TRBV25-1 TRBD2
CASSTGTGGLWETQYF TGCGCCAGCAGCACCGGGACAGGGGGTCTCTGGGAGACCCAGTACTTC . TRBJ2-5 TRBV5-1 TRBD1
CASSSSRENIQYF TGTGCCAGCAGCTCCTCCCGGGAAAACATTCAGTACTTC . TRBJ2-4 TRBV7-2 .
CASGDSDTQYF TGTGCCAGCGGGGACTCAGATACGCAGTATTTT . TRBJ2-3 TRBV6-5 .
CASSRDRGNTIYF TGTGCCAGCAGCAGGGACAGGGGAAACACCATATATTTT . TRBJ1-3 TRBV12-3/TRBV12-4 TRBD1
CASSRTGSGNQPQHF TGTGCCAGCAGTAGGACAGGGTCAGGCAATCAGCCCCAGCATTTT . TRBJ1-5 TRBV6-6 TRBD1
CASSLAGNEKLFF TGTGCCAGCAGCTTGGCGGGTAATGAAAAACTGTTTTTT . TRBJ1-4 TRBV5-4 .
CASSQIPASDSPLHF TGTGCCAGCAGCCAAATTCCCGCCTCGGATTCACCCCTCCACTTT . TRBJ1-6 TRBV3-1/TRBV3-2 .
CSVEDVGGAGETQYF TGCAGCGTTGAAGATGTCGGGGGGGCCGGGGAGACCCAGTACTTC . TRBJ2-5 TRBV29-1 TRBD2
CAIRGGAGANVLTF TGTGCCATTAGAGGGGGGGCCGGGGCCAACGTCCTGACTTTC . TRBJ2-6 TRBV10-3 .
CASSQSIFQGRNEQFF TGCGCCAGCAGTCAATCGATCTTCCAGGGGCGCAATGAGCAGTTCTTC . TRBJ2-1 TRBV23-1 .
CAWSPPGQPVYGYTF TGTGCCTGGAGCCCACCGGGACAGCCAGTCTATGGCTACACCTTC once TRBJ1-2 TRBV30 TRBD1
CASSFWASTGELFF TGTGCCAGCAGCTTTTGGGCATCCACCGGGGAGCTGTTTTTT once TRBJ2-2 TRBV7-2 .
CAISDLGGRTVTDTQYF TGTGCCATCAGTGATCTCGGGGGGCGGACGGTAACAGATACGCAGTATTTT . TRBJ2-3 TRBV10-3 .
CATSASRDRGGTQYF TGTGCCACCAGTGCGTCCCGGGACAGGGGAGGGACCCAGTACTTC . TRBJ2-5 TRBV24-1 TRBD1
CASSLPGTYEQYF TGTGCCAGCAGCTTGCCAGGGACCTACGAGCAGTACTTC . TRBJ2-7 TRBV5-8 .
CSASGRETQYF TGCAGTGCCAGCGGGAGAGAGACCCAGTACTTC . TRBJ2-5 TRBV20-1 TRBD2
CASSGSDRAPYEQYF TGTGCCAGCAGTGGTTCTGACAGGGCCCCCTACGAGCAGTACTTC . TRBJ2-7 TRBV25-1 TRBD1
CASSLRRPGLAHYEQYF TGTGCCAGCAGCTTACGACGACCGGGACTAGCTCACTACGAGCAGTACTTC few TRBJ2-7 TRBV7-9 TRBD2
CASSQGEGSGELFF TGTGCCAGCAGCCAAGGGGAGGGGTCCGGGGAGCTGTTTTTT . TRBJ2-2 TRBV3-1/TRBV3-2 TRBD2
CATSGRTNSNQPQHF TGTGCCACCAGTGGGCGGACTAATAGCAATCAGCCCCAGCATTTT . TRBJ1-5 TRBV24-1 .
CASSFKGASTDTQYF TGTGCCAGCAGTTTCAAGGGGGCGAGCACAGATACGCAGTATTTT once TRBJ2-3 TRBV27 TRBD1
CAWSTGTGYGYTF TGTGCCTGGAGTACCGGGACAGGATATGGCTACACCTTC . TRBJ1-2 TRBV30 TRBD1
CATGQSSEQYF TGTGCCACGGGACAATCGTCCGAGCAGTACTTC . TRBJ2-7 TRBV24-1 .
CASSTGVDQPQHF TGCGCCAGCAGCACGGGGGTCGATCAGCCCCAGCATTTT . TRBJ1-5 TRBV5-1 .
CASSVATASSLNEQFF TGTGCCAGCAGCGTAGCTACGGCTAGTTCCCTCAATGAGCAGTTCTTC . TRBJ2-1 TRBV9 .
CASSYDRAAYNSPLHF TGTGCCAGCAGTTACGACAGGGCAGCCTATAATTCACCCCTCCACTTT . TRBJ1-6 TRBV6-2/TRBV6-3 TRBD1
CASSPPGVNIQYF TGTGCCAGCTCACCACCAGGGGTGAACATTCAGTACTTC few TRBJ2-4 TRBV18 .
CSARTSGYEQYF TGCAGCGCCAGGACTAGCGGCTACGAGCAGTACTTC . TRBJ2-7 TRBV29-1 TRBD2
CASSQDWTVYEKLFF TGCGCCAGCAGCCAAGACTGGACAGTTTATGAAAAACTGTTTTTT once TRBJ1-4 TRBV4-1 .
CASSDKGERQPQHF TGCGCCAGCAGTGATAAGGGGGAGCGTCAGCCCCAGCATTTT . TRBJ1-5 TRBV10-2 .
CAIANSWASGKREQFF TGTGCCATCGCCAATAGCTGGGCTAGCGGGAAGCGCGAGCAGTTCTTC once TRBJ2-1 TRBV10-3 TRBD2
CASSRRTGVGDTQYF TGTGCCAGCAGCCGGAGGACAGGCGTTGGGGATACGCAGTATTTT . TRBJ2-3 TRBV28 TRBD1
CASSQDALRDTGELFF TGTGCCAGCAGCCAAGATGCCCTCCGGGACACCGGGGAGCTGTTTTTT . TRBJ2-2 TRBV4-2 .
CASSPWDRGTGNTIYF TGTGCCAGCAGCCCTTGGGACAGGGGGACGGGAAACACCATATATTTT . TRBJ1-3 TRBV13 TRBD1